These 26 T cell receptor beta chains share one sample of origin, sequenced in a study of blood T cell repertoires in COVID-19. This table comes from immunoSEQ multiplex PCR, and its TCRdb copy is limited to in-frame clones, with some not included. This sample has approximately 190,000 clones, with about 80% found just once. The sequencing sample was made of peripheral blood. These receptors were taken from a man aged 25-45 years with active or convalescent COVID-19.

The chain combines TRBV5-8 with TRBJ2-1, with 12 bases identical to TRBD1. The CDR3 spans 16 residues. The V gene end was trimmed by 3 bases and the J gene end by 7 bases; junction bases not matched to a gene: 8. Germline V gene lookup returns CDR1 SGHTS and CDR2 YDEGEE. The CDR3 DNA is TGTGCCAGCAGCTCTGAGGGACAGGGGGCGCAAAATGAGCAGTTCTTC. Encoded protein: CASSSEGQGAQNEQFF. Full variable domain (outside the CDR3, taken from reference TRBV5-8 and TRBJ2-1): EAGVTQSPTHLIKTRGQQATLRCSPISGHTSVYWYQQALGLGLQFLLWYDEGEERNRGNFPPRFSGRQFPNYSSELNVNALELEDSALYLCASSSEGQGAQNEQFFGPGTRLTVL.

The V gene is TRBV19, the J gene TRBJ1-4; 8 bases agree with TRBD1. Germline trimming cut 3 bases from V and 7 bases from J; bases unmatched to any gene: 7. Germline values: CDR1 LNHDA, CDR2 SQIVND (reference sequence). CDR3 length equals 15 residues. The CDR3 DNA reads TGTGCCAGTAGTATCGTGGACAGGGTCTCTGAAAAACTGTTTTTT. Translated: CASSIVDRVSEKLFF. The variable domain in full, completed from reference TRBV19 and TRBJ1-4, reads DGGITQSPKYLFRKEGQNVTLSCEQNLNHDAMYWYRQDPGQGLRLIYYSQIVNDFQKGDIAEGYSVSREKKESFPLTVTSAQKNPTAFYLCASSIVDRVSEKLFFGSGTQLSVL.

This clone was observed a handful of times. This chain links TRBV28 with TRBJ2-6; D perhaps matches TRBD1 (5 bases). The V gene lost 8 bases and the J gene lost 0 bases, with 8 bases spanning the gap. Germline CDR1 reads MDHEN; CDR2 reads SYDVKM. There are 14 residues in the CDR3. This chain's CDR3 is CASGAISGANVLTF. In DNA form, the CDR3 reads TGTGCCAGCGGGGCGATCTCTGGGGCCAACGTCCTGACTTTC.

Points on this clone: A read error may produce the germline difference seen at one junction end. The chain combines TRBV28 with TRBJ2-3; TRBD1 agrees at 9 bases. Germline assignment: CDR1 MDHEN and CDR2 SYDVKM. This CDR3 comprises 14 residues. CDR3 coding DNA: TGTGCCAGCAGTTTGGAGCTGATCGGGACAGGGCTTCGCTTT. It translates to CASSLELIGTGLRF.

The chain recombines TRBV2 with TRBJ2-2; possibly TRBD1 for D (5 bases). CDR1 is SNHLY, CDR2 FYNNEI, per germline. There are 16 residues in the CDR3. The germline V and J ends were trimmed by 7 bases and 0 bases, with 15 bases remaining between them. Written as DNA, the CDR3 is TGTGCCAGCAATGCTAGGGGCGGCCCGAACACCGGGGAGCTGTTTTTT. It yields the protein CASNARGGPNTGELFF.

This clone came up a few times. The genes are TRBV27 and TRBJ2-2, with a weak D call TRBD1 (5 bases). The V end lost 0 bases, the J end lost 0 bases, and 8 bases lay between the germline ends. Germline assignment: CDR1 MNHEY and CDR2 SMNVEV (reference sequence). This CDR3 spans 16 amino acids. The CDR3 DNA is TGTGCCAGCAGTTTATCGACGACAGCGAACACCGGGGAGCTGTTTTTT. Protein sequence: CASSLSTTANTGELFF.

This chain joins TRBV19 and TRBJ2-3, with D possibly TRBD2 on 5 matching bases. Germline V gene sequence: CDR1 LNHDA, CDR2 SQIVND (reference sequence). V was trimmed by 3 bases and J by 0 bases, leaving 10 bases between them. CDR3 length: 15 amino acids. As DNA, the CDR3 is TGTGCCAGTAGTATCCAGCGGACTAGCACAGATACGCAGTATTTT. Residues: CASSIQRTSTDTQYF.

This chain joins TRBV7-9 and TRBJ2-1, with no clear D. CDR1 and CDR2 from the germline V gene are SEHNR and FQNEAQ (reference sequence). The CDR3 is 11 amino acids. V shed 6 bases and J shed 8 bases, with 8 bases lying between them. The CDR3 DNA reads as TGTGCCAGCAGTGGCCGGGATGAGCAGTTCTTC. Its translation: CASSGRDEQFF.

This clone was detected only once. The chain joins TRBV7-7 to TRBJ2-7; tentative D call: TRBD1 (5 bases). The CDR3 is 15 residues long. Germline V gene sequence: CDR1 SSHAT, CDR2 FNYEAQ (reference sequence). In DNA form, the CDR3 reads TGTGCTAGCAGTCCGGACACCCCGGCTCCCTACGAGCAGTACGTC. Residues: CASSPDTPAPYEQYV.

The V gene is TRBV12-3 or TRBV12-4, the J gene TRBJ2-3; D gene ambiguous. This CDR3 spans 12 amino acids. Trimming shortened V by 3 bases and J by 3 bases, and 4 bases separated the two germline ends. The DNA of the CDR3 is TGTGCCAGCAGTTTCGGGACAGATACGCAGTATTTT. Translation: CASSFGTDTQYF.

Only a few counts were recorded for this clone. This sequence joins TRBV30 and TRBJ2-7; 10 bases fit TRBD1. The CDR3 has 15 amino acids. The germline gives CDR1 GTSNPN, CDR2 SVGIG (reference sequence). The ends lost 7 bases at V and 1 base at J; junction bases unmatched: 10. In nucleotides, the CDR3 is TGTGCCTTTTACCCTGAGGACAGGGGGTCCTACGAGCAGTACTTC. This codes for CAFYPEDRGSYEQYF.

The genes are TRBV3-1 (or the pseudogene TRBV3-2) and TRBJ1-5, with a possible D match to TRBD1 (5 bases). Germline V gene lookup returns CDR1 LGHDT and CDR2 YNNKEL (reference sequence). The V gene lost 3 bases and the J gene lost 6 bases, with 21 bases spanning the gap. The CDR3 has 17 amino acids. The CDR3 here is CASSHSTVDSRFQPQHF. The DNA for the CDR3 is TGTGCCAGCAGCCATTCCACGGTAGACAGTCGTTTTCAGCCCCAGCATTTT.

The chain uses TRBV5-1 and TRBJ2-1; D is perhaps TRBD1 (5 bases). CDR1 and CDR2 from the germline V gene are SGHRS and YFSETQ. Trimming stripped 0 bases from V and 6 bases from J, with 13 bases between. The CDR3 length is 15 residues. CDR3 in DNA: TGCGCCAGCAGCTTGGAGGGGAAGCAGGGCAATGAGCAGTTCTTC. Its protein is CASSLEGKQGNEQFF.

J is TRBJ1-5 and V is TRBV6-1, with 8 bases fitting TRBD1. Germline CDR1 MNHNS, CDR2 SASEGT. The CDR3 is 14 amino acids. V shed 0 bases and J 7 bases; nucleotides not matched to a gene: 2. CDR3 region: CASSEAYRGQPQHF. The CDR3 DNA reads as TGTGCCAGCAGTGAAGCCTACAGGGGGCAGCCCCAGCATTTT.

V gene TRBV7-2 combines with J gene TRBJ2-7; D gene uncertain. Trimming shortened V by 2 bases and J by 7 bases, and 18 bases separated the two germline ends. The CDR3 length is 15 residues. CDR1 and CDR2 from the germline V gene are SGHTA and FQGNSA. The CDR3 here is CASSLIMAGNGEQYF. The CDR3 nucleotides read TGTGCCAGCAGCTTAATCATGGCAGGTAATGGAGAGCAGTACTTC.

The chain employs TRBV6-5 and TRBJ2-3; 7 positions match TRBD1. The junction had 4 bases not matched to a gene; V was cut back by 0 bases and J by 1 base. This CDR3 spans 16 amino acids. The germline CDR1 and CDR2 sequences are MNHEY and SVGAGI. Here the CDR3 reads CASSYSRQGGTDTQYF. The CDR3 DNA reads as TGTGCCAGCAGTTACTCGAGACAGGGCGGCACAGATACGCAGTATTTT.

The CDR3 loop is CASSMGGGNGAFF. The CDR3 nucleotides read TGTGCCAGTAGTATGGGGGGAGGGAATGGAGCTTTCTTT. The J gene is TRBJ1-1, the V gene TRBV19, with a weak D call TRBD1 (5 bases). CDR3 length: 13 amino acids. Trimming took 3 bases from V and 10 from J, leaving 15 bases between them. Germline CDR1 and CDR2: LNHDA and SQIVND (reference sequence).

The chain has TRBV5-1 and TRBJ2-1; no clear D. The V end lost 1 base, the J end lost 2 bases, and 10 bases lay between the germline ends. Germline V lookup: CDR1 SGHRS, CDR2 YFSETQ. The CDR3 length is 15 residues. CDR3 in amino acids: CASSLFEQTYNEQFF. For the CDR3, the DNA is TGCGCCAGCAGCTTGTTCGAGCAAACCTACAATGAGCAGTTCTTC.

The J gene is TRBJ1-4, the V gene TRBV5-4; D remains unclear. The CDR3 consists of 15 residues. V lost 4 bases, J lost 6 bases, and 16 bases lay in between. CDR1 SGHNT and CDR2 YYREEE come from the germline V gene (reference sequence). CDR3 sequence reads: CASSPGSASDEKLFF. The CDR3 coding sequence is TGTGCCAGCAGCCCTGGGTCTGCTAGCGATGAAAAACTGTTTTTT.

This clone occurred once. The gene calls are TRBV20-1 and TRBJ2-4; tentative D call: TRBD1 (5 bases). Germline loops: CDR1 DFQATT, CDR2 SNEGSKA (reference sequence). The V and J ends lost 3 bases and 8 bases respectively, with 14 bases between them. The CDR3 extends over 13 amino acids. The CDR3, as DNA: TGCAGTGCTAGTAGGGGATACCGGGACATTCAGTACTTC. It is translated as CSASRGYRDIQYF.

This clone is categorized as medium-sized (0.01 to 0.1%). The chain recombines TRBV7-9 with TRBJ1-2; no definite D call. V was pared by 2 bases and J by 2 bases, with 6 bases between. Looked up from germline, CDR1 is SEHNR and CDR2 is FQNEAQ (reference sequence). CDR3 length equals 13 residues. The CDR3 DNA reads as TGTGCCAGCAGCTTACCAGGAAACTATGGCTACACCTTC. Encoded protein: CASSLPGNYGYTF.

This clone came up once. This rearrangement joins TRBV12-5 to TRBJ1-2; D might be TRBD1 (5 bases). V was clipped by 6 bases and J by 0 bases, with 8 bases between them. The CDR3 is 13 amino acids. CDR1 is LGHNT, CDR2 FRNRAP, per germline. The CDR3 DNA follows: TGTGCTAGTGGCAAGACAGCTAACTATGGCTACACCTTC. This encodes CASGKTANYGYTF.

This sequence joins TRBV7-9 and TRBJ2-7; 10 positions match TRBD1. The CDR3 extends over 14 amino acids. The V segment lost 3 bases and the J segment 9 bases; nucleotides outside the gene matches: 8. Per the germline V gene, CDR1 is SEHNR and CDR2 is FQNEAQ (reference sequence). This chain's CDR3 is CASSLGTGVRGQYV. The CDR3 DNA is TGTGCCAGCAGCTTGGGGACAGGGGTTCGGGGGCAGTACGTC.

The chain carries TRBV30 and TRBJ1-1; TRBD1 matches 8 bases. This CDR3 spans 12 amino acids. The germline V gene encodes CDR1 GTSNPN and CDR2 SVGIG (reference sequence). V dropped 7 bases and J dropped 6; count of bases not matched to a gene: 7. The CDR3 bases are TGTGCCTACGGACAGGGAGTCGCTGAAGCTTTCTTT. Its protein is CAYGQGVAEAFF.

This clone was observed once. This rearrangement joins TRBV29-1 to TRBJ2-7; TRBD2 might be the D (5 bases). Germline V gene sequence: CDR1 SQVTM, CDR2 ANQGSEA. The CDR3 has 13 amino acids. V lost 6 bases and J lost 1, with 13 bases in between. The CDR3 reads CSVGVGVSYEQYF. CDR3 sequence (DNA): TGCAGCGTCGGCGTCGGGGTTTCCTACGAGCAGTACTTC.

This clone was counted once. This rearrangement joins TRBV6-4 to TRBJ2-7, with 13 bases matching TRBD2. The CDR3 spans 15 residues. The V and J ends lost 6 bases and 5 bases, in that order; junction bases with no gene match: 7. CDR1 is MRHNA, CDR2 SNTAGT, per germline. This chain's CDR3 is CASSPVGLAGDEQYF. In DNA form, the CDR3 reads TGTGCCAGCAGCCCCGTAGGACTAGCGGGAGACGAGCAGTACTTC.